What follows describes a single T cell receptor beta chain. As yet, its antigen is unknown. TCR beta VDJ combinations and CDR3 sequences were profiled from genomic DNA. TCRdb recomputed calls from the reads with MiXCR, one row per CDR3 protein. The sample records fewer than 250,000 distinct CDR3 sequences, 40% to 50% being singletons. Those patients picked for sequencing had displayed CD8+CD57+ cell expansion on flow cytometry. Among the patients, all had severe acquired aplastic anemia. The record originates from a study of CD8+CD57+ T cells in acquired aplastic anemia. Broader study findings: A set of twenty-nine CD8+ CDR3 sequences was shared between patients and controls, and these sequences appeared highly expressed in patients.

Germline V lookup: CDR1 MNHNY, CDR2 SVGAGI (reference sequence). The CDR3 covers 13 residues. V lost 1 base and J lost 2, with 5 bases in between. This sequence originates from a human donor with aplastic anemia. Sample: sorted CD4+, CD8+, or CD8+CD57+ T cells (not recorded which) from PBMCs. The chain employs TRBV6-6 and TRBJ2-5; D remains ambiguous. CDR3 sequence (DNA): TGTGCCAGCAGTTACTGGGCTCAAGAGACCCAGTACTTC. Encoded protein: CASSYWAQETQYF.